Following are 23 T cell receptor beta chains from one sample sequenced in a study of blood T cell repertoires in COVID-19. Using immunoSEQ multiplex PCR, the repertoire was profiled, and TCRdb retains in-frame clones only, with some absent. Of under 110,000 clones listed, about 70% are singletons. The source material was peripheral blood. Receptors originate from a human donor with acute or convalescent COVID-19. The donor label of this sample is uncertain.

The chain recombines TRBV6-5 with TRBJ2-2, with D perhaps matching TRBD2 (5 bases). V lost 9 bases and J 6 bases, leaving 8 bases between the germline ends. Germline-derived CDR1 and CDR2 are MNHEY and SVGAGI. This CDR3 contains 11 residues. CDR3 protein: CASRRPGELFF. The CDR3 bases are TGTGCCAGTAGGAGGCCCGGGGAGCTGTTTTTT.

CDR3 residues: CASSSSGGAYNEQFF. CDR3 coding DNA: TGTGCCAGTAGTAGTAGCGGGGGGGCCTACAATGAGCAGTTCTTC. This chain uses TRBV19 with TRBJ2-1, with 11 bases matching TRBD2. V lost 4 bases to trimming and J lost 2 bases; unmatched junction nucleotides: 1. CDR3 length: 15 residues. Germline loops: CDR1 LNHDA, CDR2 SQIVND (reference sequence).

About this clone: The same CDR3 is also encoded by other DNA sequences in this sample. V usage is TRBV9 and J usage is TRBJ2-1, with D perhaps matching TRBD1 (6 bases). With 0 bases removed from V and 5 bases from J, the gap between germline ends came to 9 bases. Germline CDR1 is SGDLS and CDR2 is YYNGEE. The CDR3 contains 14 residues. In DNA, the CDR3 is TGTGCCAGCAGCGTAGGGGGGCAGAACAATGAGCAGTTCTTC. The encoded protein is CASSVGGQNNEQFF. The complete variable domain, with remaining parts taken from reference TRBV9 and TRBJ2-1, reads DSGVTQTPKHLITATGQRVTLRCSPRSGDLSVYWYQQSLDQGLQFLIQYYNGEERAKGNILERFSAQQFPDLHSELNLSSLELGDSALYFCASSVGGQNNEQFFGPGTRLTVL.

The V gene is TRBV10-3, the J gene TRBJ1-1; D remains ambiguous. Germline assignment: CDR1 ENHRY and CDR2 SYGVKD. The germline V and J ends were trimmed by 11 bases and 1 base, with 14 bases remaining between them. There are 13 residues in the CDR3. In nucleotides, the CDR3 is TGTGCCTCAACCCAGCGGGGGAACACTGAAGCTTTCTTT. This encodes CASTQRGNTEAFF.

This chain joins TRBV5-8 and TRBJ1-5; D possibly corresponds to TRBD1 (5 bases). Germline CDR1 SGHTS, CDR2 YDEGEE. The CDR3 contains 15 residues. Trimming pared 1 base from V and 7 bases from J, leaving 15 bases between. CDR3 loop: CASSLQGRIGQPQHF. The DNA of the CDR3 is TGTGCCAGCAGCTTGCAGGGTAGGATCGGACAGCCCCAGCATTTT. Together with reference TRBV5-8 and TRBJ1-5, the CDR3 gives the full variable domain: EAGVTQSPTHLIKTRGQQATLRCSPISGHTSVYWYQQALGLGLQFLLWYDEGEERNRGNFPPRFSGRQFPNYSSELNVNALELEDSALYLCASSLQGRIGQPQHFGDGTRLSIL.

J is TRBJ2-5 and V is TRBV19; 10 bases map to TRBD2. The CDR3 has 16 residues. J gave up 5 bases and V 3 bases, and 9 bases lay outside the gene matches. Germline CDR1 and CDR2: LNHDA and SQIVND (reference sequence). The CDR3 bases are TGTGCCAGTAGTATCGCGAAGCGGGGGGGCCGGGAGACCCAGTACTTC. Translating gives CASSIAKRGGRETQYF. The full variable domain, with the rest looked up from reference TRBV19 and TRBJ2-5, is DGGITQSPKYLFRKEGQNVTLSCEQNLNHDAMYWYRQDPGQGLRLIYYSQIVNDFQKGDIAEGYSVSREKKESFPLTVTSAQKNPTAFYLCASSIAKRGGRETQYFGPGTRLLVL.

This clone was recorded a few times. The chain combines TRBV4-1 with TRBJ1-4, with D perhaps TRBD1 (5 bases). Deletions cut 5 bases from V and 7 bases from J, with 17 bases between. The CDR3 has 15 residues. The V gene's germline CDR1 is MGHRA and CDR2 YSYEKL. In DNA, the CDR3 is TGCGCCAGCAGCATCTGGCAGGGTATCGGTGAAAAACTGTTTTTT. Its translation is CASSIWQGIGEKLFF.

This clone was recorded only once. The chain couples TRBV7-9 to TRBJ2-1, with 10 bases matching TRBD1. CDR1 and CDR2 (germline): SEHNR, FQNEAQ (reference sequence). The CDR3 runs to 15 residues. V shed 6 bases and J 8 bases; nucleotides not matched to a gene: 10. The CDR3 region is CASRGGRQGAHEQFF. CDR3 in DNA: TGTGCCAGCAGAGGAGGGAGACAGGGGGCCCATGAGCAGTTCTTC. Variable domain in full (rest from reference TRBV7-9 and TRBJ2-1): DTGVSQNPRHKITKRGQNVTFRCDPISEHNRLYWYRQTLGQGPEFLTYFQNEAQLEKSRLLSDRFSAERPKGSFSTLEIQRTEQGDSAMYLCASRGGRQGAHEQFFGPGTRLTVL.

This CDR3 is CASSEAGLGNTIYF. DNA for the CDR3: TGTGCCAGCAGTGAAGCGGGGCTTGGAAACACCATATATTTT. V and J are TRBV2 and TRBJ1-3, with a weak D call TRBD1 (5 bases). The CDR3 spans 14 residues. Trimming shortened V by 0 bases and J by 3 bases, and 6 bases separated the two germline ends. Germline CDR1 reads SNHLY; CDR2 reads FYNNEI.

This clone was found a few times. The chain recombines TRBV30 with TRBJ1-2; D is undetermined. Trimming cost V 1 base and J 3 bases, with 12 bases left between them. CDR3 length: 14 amino acids. CDR1 is GTSNPN and CDR2 is SVGIG in the germline V gene (reference sequence). CDR3 bases: TGTGCCTGGAGTGGGGCCACATATTACTATGGCTACACCTTC. Amino acid sequence: CAWSGATYYYGYTF.

Concerning this clone: A junction boundary mismatches the germline segment, possibly from a read error. The chain links TRBV6-5 to TRBJ2-1, with D perhaps matching TRBD2 (6 bases). CDR1 MNHEY and CDR2 SVGAGI come from the germline V gene. The CDR3 contains 14 residues. The CDR3, as DNA: TGTGCCAGCACCGCGGGGTACTCCCACAATGAGCAGTTCTTC. Translating it yields CASTAGYSHNEQFF.

V gene TRBV2 combines with J gene TRBJ2-7, with D unresolved. Trimming shortened V by 1 base and J by 6 bases, and 13 bases separated the two germline ends. The CDR3 contains 14 residues. The germline gives CDR1 SNHLY, CDR2 FYNNEI. The CDR3 reads CASSEDRRFGEQYF. The CDR3 coding sequence is TGTGCCAGCAGTGAAGATAGGCGGTTCGGCGAGCAGTACTTC.

The V gene is TRBV4-2, the J gene TRBJ2-5; maybe TRBD2 (7 bases). The germline V gene encodes CDR1 LGHNA and CDR2 YNFKEQ. The germline V and J ends were trimmed by 4 bases and 4 bases, with 10 bases remaining between them. This CDR3 is built from 13 residues. CDR3 DNA sequence: TGTGCCAGCAGCCGGGGGGGGCCAGAGACCCAGTACTTC. Translation: CASSRGGPETQYF.

The chain joins TRBV6-6 to TRBJ2-1; D is perhaps TRBD1 (5 bases). This CDR3 has 14 amino acids. The germline V gene has CDR1 MNHNY and CDR2 SVGAGI (reference sequence). V was shortened by 2 bases and J by 2 bases, with 7 bases between the two germline ends. CDR3 protein: CASSYDSPYNEQFF. The CDR3, as DNA: TGTGCCAGCAGTTACGACAGCCCCTACAATGAGCAGTTCTTC.

The V gene is TRBV6-5, the J gene TRBJ1-4, with 9 bases that match TRBD1. The germline CDR1 and CDR2 sequences are MNHEY and SVGAGI. With 6 bases clipped from V and 0 bases from J, the junction kept 2 bases outside the gene matches. There are 15 residues in the CDR3. The CDR3 here is CASRGDRATNEKLFF. The DNA for the CDR3 is TGTGCCAGCAGGGGGGACAGGGCAACTAATGAAAAACTGTTTTTT.

The gene calls are TRBV20-1 and TRBJ2-3, with D possibly being TRBD1 (7 bases). CDR1 is DFQATT and CDR2 is SNEGSKA in the germline V gene (reference sequence). Trimming shortened V by 6 bases and J by 8 bases, and 12 bases separated the two germline ends. The CDR3 length is 11 residues. The CDR3 nucleotides are TGCAGTGCCCGACAGGGAGGTACGCAGTATTTT. Translation: CSARQGGTQYF.

The J gene is TRBJ2-1, the V gene TRBV12-3 or TRBV12-4; perhaps TRBD2 as D (5 bases). The CDR3 is 12 amino acids. The V end was cut by 3 bases, the J end by 9 bases, with 9 bases between. In DNA, the CDR3 is TGTGCCAGCAGTTTCGGGGTGGCTGAGCAGTTCTTC. Protein sequence: CASSFGVAEQFF.

This clone was detected a few times. J is TRBJ1-4 and V is TRBV19, with TRBD1 matching over 11 bases. V was clipped by 5 bases and J by 7 bases; unmatched bases: 6. This CDR3 has 15 amino acids. The V gene's germline CDR1 is LNHDA and CDR2 SQIVND (reference sequence). The chain's CDR3 is CASSPDRGRGEKLFF. The CDR3 region has the DNA TGTGCCAGTAGTCCGGACAGGGGGCGAGGTGAAAAACTGTTTTTT.

V is TRBV15 and J is TRBJ2-7; 8 bases line up with TRBD1. Germline CDR1 reads LNHNV; CDR2 reads YYDKDF (reference sequence). There are 15 residues in the CDR3. V lost 1 base, J lost 4 bases, and 6 bases stayed unmatched. DNA for the CDR3: TGTGCCACCAGCAGAGGGTCAGGGGGCTCTTACGAGCAGTACGTC. It translates to CATSRGSGGSYEQYV.

This chain links TRBV5-1 with TRBJ2-7; 7 bases align to TRBD2. J was trimmed by 2 bases and V by 1 base; bases with no gene match: 3. This CDR3 has 14 amino acids. The germline V gene has CDR1 SGHRS and CDR2 YFSETQ. The CDR3 region has the DNA TGCGCCAGCAGCTTGCAGCGGGGAACCTACGAGCAGTACTTC. The encoded protein is CASSLQRGTYEQYF.

V and J are TRBV15 and TRBJ2-5, with no clear D. Looked up from germline, CDR1 is LNHNV and CDR2 is YYDKDF (reference sequence). Trimming removed 0 bases at V and 5 bases at J, with 4 bases between. The CDR3 extends over 12 amino acids. The CDR3 coding sequence is TGTGCCACCAGCAGAGATGGCGAGACCCAGTACTTC. Its protein product is CATSRDGETQYF.

The gene calls are TRBV27 and TRBJ1-6; 8 positions match TRBD1. With 6 bases clipped from V and 9 bases from J, the junction kept 13 bases outside the gene matches. CDR3 length: 16 amino acids. Looked up from germline, CDR1 is MNHEY and CDR2 is SMNVEV (reference sequence). The CDR3 region is CASRPTAGDRISPLHF. The CDR3 DNA is TGTGCCAGCAGACCTACCGCCGGGGACAGGATTTCACCCCTCCACTTT.

This clone was picked up a small number of times. This chain connects TRBV24-1 to TRBJ2-1; D might be TRBD2 (6 bases). Germline V gene sequence: CDR1 KGHDR, CDR2 SFDVKD. CDR3 length: 13 residues. Trimming removed 5 bases from V and 13 bases from J, with 17 bases in between. The CDR3 region has the DNA TGTGCCACCAGTGCCTCGGCGGGGCAGGAACAGTTCTTC. Amino acids: CATSASAGQEQFF.